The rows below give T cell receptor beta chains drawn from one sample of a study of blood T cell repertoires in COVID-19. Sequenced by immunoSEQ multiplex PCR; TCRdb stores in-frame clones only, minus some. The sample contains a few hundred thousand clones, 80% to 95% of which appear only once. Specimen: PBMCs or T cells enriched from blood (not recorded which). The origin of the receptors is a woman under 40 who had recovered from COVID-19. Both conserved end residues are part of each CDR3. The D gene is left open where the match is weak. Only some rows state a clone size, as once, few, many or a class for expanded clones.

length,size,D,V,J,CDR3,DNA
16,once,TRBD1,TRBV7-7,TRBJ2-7,CASSPGTGAPHYEQYF,TGTGCTAGCAGCCCAGGGACAGGAGCCCCTCACTACGAGCAGTACTTC
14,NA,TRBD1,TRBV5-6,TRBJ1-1,CASSEGQMNTEAFF,TGTGCCAGCAGCGAGGGACAGATGAACACTGAAGCTTTCTTT
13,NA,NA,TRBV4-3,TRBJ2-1,CASSQDWRGEQFF,TGCGCCAGCAGCCAAGATTGGAGGGGTGAGCAGTTCTTC
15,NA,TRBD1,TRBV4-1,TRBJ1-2,CASSPTGTGGYGYTF,TGCGCCAGCAGCCCGACCGGGACAGGGGGATATGGCTACACCTTC
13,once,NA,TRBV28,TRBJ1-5,CASRWGGNQPQHF,TGTGCCAGCAGGTGGGGGGGCAATCAGCCCCAGCATTTT
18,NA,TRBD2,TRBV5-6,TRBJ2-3,CASSSGQSTLAWADTQYF,TGTGCCAGCAGCTCCGGTCAGAGCACACTAGCGTGGGCAGATACGCAGTATTTT
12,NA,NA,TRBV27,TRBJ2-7,CASSRQGYEQYF,TGTGCCAGCAGTCGCCAGGGATACGAGCAGTACTTC
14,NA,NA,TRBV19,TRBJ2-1,CASSIRGTYNEQFF,TGTGCCAGTAGTATACGGGGGACCTACAATGAGCAGTTCTTC
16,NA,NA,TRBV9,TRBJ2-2,CASSVAQRANTGELFF,TGTGCCAGCAGCGTAGCCCAGCGGGCGAACACCGGGGAGCTGTTTTTT
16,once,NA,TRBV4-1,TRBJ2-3,CASSQDLWLSPDTQYF,TGCGCCAGCAGCCAAGACCTCTGGTTGAGTCCAGATACGCAGTATTTT
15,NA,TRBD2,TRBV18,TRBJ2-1,CASSLPLAGVHEQFF,TGTGCCAGCTCACTTCCACTAGCGGGAGTTCATGAGCAGTTCTTC
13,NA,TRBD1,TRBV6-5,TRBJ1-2,CASSRTGGRGYTF,TGTGCCAGCAGCCGAACAGGGGGCCGGGGCTACACCTTC
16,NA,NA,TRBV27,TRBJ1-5,CASSSHQGLGNQPQHF,TGTGCCAGCAGTTCACATCAGGGGTTGGGCAATCAGCCCCAGCATTTT
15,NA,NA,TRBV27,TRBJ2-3,CASSVSGGPIDTQYF,TGTGCCAGCAGCGTAAGTGGAGGTCCGATCGATACGCAGTATTTT
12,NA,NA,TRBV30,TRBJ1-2,CAWKEQGYGYTF,TGTGCCTGGAAGGAACAGGGCTATGGCTACACCTTC
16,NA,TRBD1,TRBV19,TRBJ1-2,CASSISGQRANYGYTF,TGTGCCAGTAGTATCTCGGGACAGAGAGCTAACTATGGCTACACCTTC
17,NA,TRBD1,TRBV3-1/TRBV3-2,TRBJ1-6,CASSRPRTGQYNSPLHF,TGTGCCAGCAGTCGACCTAGGACAGGGCAATATAATTCACCCCTCCACTTT
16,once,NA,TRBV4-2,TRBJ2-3,CASSQVPGIGTDTQYF,TGTGCCAGCAGCCAAGTCCCAGGGATCGGCACAGATACGCAGTATTTT
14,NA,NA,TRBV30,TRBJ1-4,CAWRAKTTNEKLFF,TGTGCCTGGAGGGCCAAAACAACTAATGAAAAACTGTTTTTT
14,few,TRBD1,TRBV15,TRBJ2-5,CATSKGQGAETQYF,TGTGCCACCAGCAAGGGACAGGGGGCGGAGACCCAGTACTTC
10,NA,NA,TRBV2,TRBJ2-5,CASSLETQYF,TGTGCCAGCAGCTTGGAGACCCAGTACTTC
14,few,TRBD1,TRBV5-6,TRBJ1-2,CASSFGQGLDGYTF,TGTGCCAGCAGCTTTGGACAGGGGTTAGATGGCTACACCTTC
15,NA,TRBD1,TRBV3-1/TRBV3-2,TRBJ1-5,CASSKGQGINQPQHF,TGTGCCAGCAGCAAAGGACAGGGAATCAATCAGCCCCAGCATTTT
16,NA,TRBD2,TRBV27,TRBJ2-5,CASSSRLPGRVETQYF,TGTGCCAGCAGTTCCAGACTGCCAGGGAGGGTGGAGACCCAGTACTTC
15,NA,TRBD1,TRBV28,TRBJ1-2,CASSLGTGTGLGYTF,TGTGCCAGCAGTTTAGGGACAGGGACGGGTCTAGGCTACACCTTC
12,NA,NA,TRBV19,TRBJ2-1,CASTEAGNEQFF,TGTGCCAGTACGGAGGCGGGCAATGAGCAGTTCTTC
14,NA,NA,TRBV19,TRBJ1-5,CASSYRIGQQPQHF,TGTGCCAGTAGTTACAGGATCGGACAGCAGCCCCAGCATTTT
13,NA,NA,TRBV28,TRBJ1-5,CASSSAAGQPQHF,TGTGCCAGCAGTTCTGCGGCGGGTCAGCCCCAGCATTTT
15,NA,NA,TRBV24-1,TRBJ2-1,CATSDLSGDYNEQFF,TGTGCCACCAGTGATTTGAGCGGAGACTACAATGAGCAGTTCTTC
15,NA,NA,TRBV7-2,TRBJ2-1,CASTSRRGGRNEQFF,TGTGCCAGCACCTCACGGAGGGGGGGGCGCAATGAGCAGTTCTTC
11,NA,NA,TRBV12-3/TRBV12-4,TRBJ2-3,CASTRGARLYF,TGTGCCAGTACTCGGGGGGCCCGTCTGTATTTT
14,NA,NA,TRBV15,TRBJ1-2,CATSRGGGSYGYTF,TGTGCCACCAGCAGGGGAGGGGGAAGCTATGGCTACACCTTC
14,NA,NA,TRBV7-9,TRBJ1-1,CASSSDSMNTEAFF,TGTGCCAGCAGCTCCGACAGCATGAACACTGAAGCTTTCTTT
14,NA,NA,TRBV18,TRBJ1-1,CACARGGENTEAFF,TGTGCCTGTGCGAGGGGGGGAGAGAACACTGAAGCTTTCTTT
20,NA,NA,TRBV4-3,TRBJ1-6,CASSRRLYEGGSSYNSPLHF,TGCGCCAGCAGCCGAAGGCTTTATGAAGGGGGAAGCTCCTATAATTCACCCCTCCACTTT
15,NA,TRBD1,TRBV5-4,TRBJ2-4,CASSHAGQGENIQYF,TGTGCCAGCAGCCACGCCGGACAGGGGGAAAACATTCAGTACTTC
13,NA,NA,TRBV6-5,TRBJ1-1,CASSYQSETEAFF,TGTGCCAGCAGTTACCAGTCGGAGACTGAAGCTTTCTTT
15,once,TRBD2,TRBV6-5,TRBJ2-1,CATAAGLAGGHEQFF,TGTGCCACAGCGGCGGGACTAGCGGGGGGGCATGAGCAGTTCTTC
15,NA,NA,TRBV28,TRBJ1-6,CASSPAGGNNSPLHF,TGTGCCAGCAGTCCAGCGGGGGGGAATAATTCACCCCTCCACTTT
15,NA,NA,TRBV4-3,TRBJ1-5,CASSQEVGGYQPQHF,TGCGCCAGCAGCCAAGAGGTGGGCGGGTATCAGCCCCAGCATTTT
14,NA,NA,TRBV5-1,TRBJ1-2,CASSLAGEGDGYTF,TGCGCCAGCAGCTTGGCCGGTGAAGGGGATGGCTACACCTTC
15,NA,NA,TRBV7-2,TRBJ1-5,CASSLSPNSNQPQHF,TGTGCCAGCAGCTTATCCCCAAATAGCAATCAGCCCCAGCATTTT
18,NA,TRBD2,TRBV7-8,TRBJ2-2,CASSLAGLAGGITGELFF,TGTGCCAGCAGCTTAGCGGGACTAGCGGGGGGGATTACCGGGGAGCTGTTTTTT
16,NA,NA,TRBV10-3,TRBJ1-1,CATGGNGFVDNTEAFF,TGTGCCACCGGAGGGAACGGGTTCGTTGATAACACTGAAGCTTTCTTT
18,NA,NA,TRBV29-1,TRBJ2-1,CSVEPMRAKAGHYNEQFF,TGCAGCGTTGAACCCATGCGCGCGAAAGCGGGCCACTACAATGAGCAGTTCTTC
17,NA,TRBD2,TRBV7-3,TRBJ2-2,CASSEAGLAGVAGELFF,TGTGCCAGCTCCGAAGCGGGACTAGCGGGGGTAGCCGGGGAGCTGTTTTTT
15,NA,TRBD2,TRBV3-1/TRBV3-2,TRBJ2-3,CASSQDPLAGYTQYF,TGTGCCAGCAGCCAAGATCCCCTAGCGGGATACACGCAGTATTTT
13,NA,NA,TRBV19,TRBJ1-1,CASSPQGNTEAFF,TGTGCCAGTAGTCCCCAGGGAAACACTGAAGCTTTCTTT
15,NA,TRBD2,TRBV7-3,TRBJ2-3,CASSLGTSGDGTQYF,TGTGCCAGCAGCTTAGGGACTAGCGGGGATGGTACGCAGTATTTT
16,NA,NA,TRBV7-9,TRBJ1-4,CASEISDSGIDEKLFF,TGTGCCAGCGAAATCTCGGACAGCGGCATTGATGAAAAACTGTTTTTT
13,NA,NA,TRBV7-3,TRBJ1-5,CASSLEVGLAQHF,TGTGCCAGCAGCTTAGAGGTTGGGTTGGCCCAGCATTTT
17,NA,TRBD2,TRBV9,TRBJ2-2,CASSKGLAGGGTGELFF,TGTGCCAGCAGCAAGGGACTAGCGGGAGGAGGGACCGGGGAGCTGTTTTTT
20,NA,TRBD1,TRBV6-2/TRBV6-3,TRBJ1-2,CASSYSDGRDRGPSRYGYTF,TGTGCCAGCAGTTACTCTGATGGACGGGACAGGGGACCTTCTCGCTATGGCTACACCTTC
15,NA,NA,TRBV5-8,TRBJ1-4,CASSNSGTPYEKLFF,TGTGCCAGCAGTAATTCCGGGACACCTTATGAAAAACTGTTTTTT
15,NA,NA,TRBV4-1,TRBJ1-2,CASSQEESSYYGYTF,TGCGCCAGCAGCCAAGAAGAGTCGAGCTACTATGGCTACACCTTC
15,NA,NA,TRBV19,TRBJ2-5,CASSIMTGNQETQYF,TGTGCCAGTAGTATCATGACAGGAAACCAAGAGACCCAGTACTTC
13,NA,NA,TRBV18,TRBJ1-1,CASSKEGDTEAFF,TGTGCCAGCTCGAAAGAGGGGGACACTGAAGCTTTCTTT
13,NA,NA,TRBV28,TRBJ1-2,CASSWGEHYGYTF,TGTGCCAGCAGTTGGGGCGAGCACTATGGCTACACCTTC
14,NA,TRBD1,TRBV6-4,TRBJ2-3,CASSPTGGTDTQYF,TGTGCCAGCAGCCCTACAGGGGGCACAGATACGCAGTATTTT
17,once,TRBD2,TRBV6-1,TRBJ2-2,CASSEEIAGADTGELFF,TGTGCCAGCAGTGAAGAGATAGCGGGGGCCGACACCGGGGAGCTGTTTTTT